The TCR beta chain under discussion was sequenced for a study of blood T cell repertoires in COVID-19 (TCRdb year 2020). Study-level background: Collaborator samples came from the United States, Italy and Spain and covered acute and convalescent phases of COVID-19. Deeply sampled blood TCRbeta repertoires from subjects exposed to, actively infected with, or recovered from COVID-19 were included in the dataset. The material from the prospective study consisted of cDNA or gDNA derived from T cells, B-cell-depleted T cells, or PBMCs. Where HLA class I and class II types were available, the types were taken from metadata supplied by the sample provider, not from assay-based typing. Samples were obtained from the ongoing ImmuneRACE study (first 160 participants) and from about 1,300 subjects provided by 6 global collaborators. The sample metadata nearly always contained a de-identified subject ID, COVID-19 status, age in years and sex. A freely available public database, intended as a resource for researchers studying the immune response to SARS-CoV-2, is where the repertoires were released.

Collaborating institutions collected whole blood in K2EDTA tubes following their own protocols. For TCRbeta analysis, collaborator samples were shipped as frozen whole blood, as isolated PBMCs, or as DNA extracted from either sample type. On this clone itself: No antigen is known for it. There are no base qualities to consult, and no much larger clone falls within one base.

TCRbeta CDR3 regions were amplified from genomic DNA by means of the immunoSEQ Assay, a bias-controlled multiplex PCR. The paper's processing steps were these. Nucleated cell counts per sample were estimated from amplification of reference gene primers within the assay. To quantify the absolute abundance of each unique TCRbeta CDR3 rearrangement, sequence reads were collapsed and filtered. For each sample, productive Simpson clonality was calculated by taking the square root of Simpson's diversity index across productive rearrangements. Entries here come from immuneACCESS through TCRdb and include only in-frame sequences with V and J called. Some clones fail to appear in such tables; in the studies checked, an unresolved V gene covers under half of the shortfall, and the cause of the remainder is unknown. V and J calls and clone size are those listed in that table; D and trimming were worked out from the DNA. The sample table holds approximately 210,000 clones, of which around four fifths were seen once. 2.6% of the sample belongs to the ten largest clones.

The paper's findings and limits, for the study overall: The quantity of clinical and demographic metadata differed by source and by participant and was supplied without curation.

Trimming at the junction amounts to 6 bases on V and 3 bases on J, and the germline ends lie 12 bases apart. Looking up the germline V gene yields CDR1 SQVTM and CDR2 ANQGSEA. From cysteine to phenylalanine, the CDR3 is 13 amino acids long. Only CDR3 DNA remains: 39 bases, in frame from the first base. Sequencing used peripheral blood. This TCR derives from a woman aged 65 to 85 with active or convalescent COVID-19. The V and J segments used are TRBV29-1 and TRBJ1-5; TRBD1 might be the D gene, on 6 matching bases. The CDR3 region: CSVRTEFNQPQHF. The bases are TGCAGCGTCCGGACAGAGTTCAATCAGCCCCAGCATTTT.